The clone carrying this T cell receptor (beta chain) was recorded only once. Its antigen remains unknown. 13 Jbeta primers and 60 Vbeta primers were used for the PCR. Some clones are missing from TCRdb's copy, which holds only in-frame ones; the method was immunoSEQ multiplex PCR. Among about 110,000 clones listed, under 85% were seen once. The V gene's germline CDR1 is SNHLY and CDR2 FYNNEI. The J segment lost 4 bases and the V segment lost 11 bases, leaving 8 bases of the junction unmatched. This CDR3 contains 13 residues. This sample was taken from a study of cytomegalovirus exposure and HLA in healthy donors. The study's findings and limits: HLA alleles were associated with around 17,000 TCR beta sequences in a later analysis at 0.05 false discovery rate. Presence/absence analyses assumed roughly uniform sequencing depth across donors, which may not hold. Later analysis demonstrated an association between a missense DCLRE1C variant and TCR beta V- and J-gene trimming. Earlier analysis looked at TCR beta V segments, and most were productive about 90% or about 30% of the time.

The rearrangement joins TRBV2 to TRBJ2-7; 10 bases align to TRBD2. The source is a human donor in good health. Sequencing used PBMCs. CDR3 protein: CAGKREGPYEQYF. The CDR3 DNA sequence: TGTGCCGGAAAGCGGGAGGGTCCATACGAGCAGTACTTC.